A single sample is the source of the 29 T cell receptor beta chains below, sequenced in a study of blood T cell repertoires in COVID-19. Data came from immunoSEQ multiplex PCR; TCRdb stores just in-frame clones and leaves some out. The sample includes some 46,000 clones, around 83% of them seen just once. Sequenced input: peripheral blood. These TCRs come from a woman of 80 years or more with acute or convalescent COVID-19.

The rearrangement uses TRBV7-9 and TRBJ2-1; 7 nucleotides agree with TRBD2. The germline V gene has CDR1 SEHNR and CDR2 FQNEAQ (reference sequence). V lost 8 bases and J lost 6; bases outside the gene matches: 7. The CDR3 consists of 13 residues. The CDR3 region is CASEWGGINEQFF. The DNA of the CDR3 is TGTGCCAGCGAATGGGGGGGAATCAATGAGCAGTTCTTC.

The chain combines TRBV3-1 (or the pseudogene TRBV3-2) with TRBJ2-5, with TRBD1 matching 10 bases. This CDR3 comprises 16 residues. CDR1 is LGHDT, CDR2 YNNKEL, per germline (reference sequence). The J segment lost 3 bases and the V segment lost 2 bases, leaving 6 bases of the junction unmatched. CDR3 in amino acids: CASSQRRGTGEETQYF. The CDR3 DNA reads as TGTGCCAGCAGCCAAAGGAGGGGGACAGGGGAAGAGACCCAGTACTTC.

In its sample, this clone was seen once. V usage is TRBV5-1 and J usage is TRBJ1-2; 7 bases map to TRBD1. CDR1 and CDR2 (germline): SGHRS, YFSETQ. J lost 1 base, V lost 6 bases, and 9 bases had no gene match. CDR3 size: 15 residues. CDR3 region: CASKRGAGGNYGYTF. The CDR3 nucleotides read TGCGCCAGCAAGAGGGGGGCAGGGGGTAACTATGGCTACACCTTC.

In nucleotides, the CDR3 is TGCGCCAGCAGCTTTTTGGACAGGGTCAAGGACGAGCAGTACTTC. Translation: CASSFLDRVKDEQYF. V and J are TRBV4-1 and TRBJ2-7, with 8 bases aligning to TRBD1. The CDR3 has 15 residues. The germline V gene encodes CDR1 MGHRA and CDR2 YSYEKL. V gave up 5 bases and J gave up 5 bases; unmatched junction bases: 11.

V gene TRBV30 combines with J gene TRBJ1-2, with D perhaps matching TRBD1 (5 bases). Germline V gene data show CDR1 as GTSNPN and CDR2 as SVGIG (reference sequence). This CDR3 region has 12 residues. Trimming shortened V by 1 base and J by 8 bases, and 11 bases separated the two germline ends. The CDR3 loop is CAWSAEGRGYTF. CDR3 bases: TGTGCCTGGAGTGCGGAGGGGCGAGGCTACACCTTC.

The chain links TRBV6-1 to TRBJ1-5, with a weak D call TRBD1 (5 bases). This CDR3 has 15 amino acids. The V end lost 2 bases, the J end lost 7 bases, and 15 bases lay between the germline ends. Germline V gene lookup returns CDR1 MNHNS and CDR2 SASEGT. The CDR3 DNA follows: TGTGCCAGCAGTGAATGGCTCCCTGGGGGGCAGCCCCAGCATTTT. Translation: CASSEWLPGGQPQHF.

The chain uses TRBV6-5 and TRBJ2-6, with D uncertain. V dropped 9 bases and J dropped 0 bases, with 6 bases sitting between them. Germline V CDR1 and CDR2: MNHEY, SVGAGI. This CDR3 region has 13 residues. Here the CDR3 reads CASLSSGANVLTF. The DNA of the CDR3 is TGTGCCAGTTTGAGCTCTGGGGCCAACGTCCTGACTTTC.

This clone has a handful of counts. Written as DNA, the CDR3 is TGTGCCAGCAGCTCCCAACTACAGGGGGGCTACTATGGCTACACCTTC. It translates to CASSSQLQGGYYGYTF. J is TRBJ1-2 and V is TRBV5-6; 8 bases are a match to TRBD1. The CDR3 is 16 residues long. Germline V lookup: CDR1 SGHDT, CDR2 YYEEEE. V was clipped by 3 bases and J by 3 bases; unmatched bases: 10.

The chain recombines TRBV6-2 or TRBV6-3 with TRBJ2-7; a possible D gene is TRBD2 (6 bases). Trimming left V 5 bases short and J 0 bases short, with 11 bases between. CDR1 is MNHEY and CDR2 is SVGEGT in the germline V gene. This CDR3 spans 14 amino acids. The CDR3 bases are TGTGCCAGCAGTCCGTTCGGGAGCTCCTACGAGCAGTACTTC. Translated: CASSPFGSSYEQYF.

The chain is built from TRBV5-6 and TRBJ2-7, with D perhaps TRBD1 (6 bases). Trimming took off 0 bases at V and 2 bases at J, with 12 bases between the two ends. The CDR3 runs to 15 residues. Germline assignment: CDR1 SGHDT and CDR2 YYEEEE. CDR3 loop: CASSLGQTGPYEQYF. The CDR3 DNA sequence: TGTGCCAGCAGCTTGGGACAGACAGGTCCCTACGAGCAGTACTTC.

The chain links TRBV18 to TRBJ2-1; 11 bases are shared with TRBD2. Germline lookup yields CDR1 KGHSH and CDR2 LQKENI. The V and J ends lost 10 bases and 0 bases, in that order; junction bases with no gene match: 17. The CDR3 sequence is 19 residues long. This chain's CDR3 is CATLSIGTSGLSSYNEQFF. In nucleotides, the CDR3 is TGTGCCACCCTCTCGATCGGGACTAGCGGTCTTAGCTCCTACAATGAGCAGTTCTTC.

This chain's CDR3 is CASSLSTGAAGGYTF. CDR3 nucleotide sequence: TGTGCCAGCAGCCTTTCGACAGGGGCCGCGGGCGGCTACACCTTC. This rearrangement joins TRBV9 to TRBJ1-2; 8 positions match TRBD1. CDR1 and CDR2 from the germline V gene are SGDLS and YYNGEE. Unmatched junction bases numbered 13, after V lost 4 bases and J lost 8 bases. The length of the CDR3 is 15 residues.

V is TRBV3-1 (or the pseudogene TRBV3-2) and J is TRBJ1-1; no reliable D call. V was cut by 5 bases and J by 5 bases, with 12 bases left in between. The CDR3 runs 13 residues. Germline V gives CDR1 LGHDT, CDR2 YNNKEL (reference sequence). The CDR3 nucleotides are TGTGCCAGCAGCTCTACAGTGGATACTGAAGCTTTCTTT. Residues: CASSSTVDTEAFF.

In this sample, this clone turned up once. The rearrangement uses TRBV6-5 and TRBJ2-7; 7 bases agree with TRBD1. The CDR3 covers 14 residues. In germline, CDR1 is MNHEY, CDR2 SVGAGI. J lost 3 bases, V lost 2 bases, and 4 bases had no gene match. CDR3 in amino acids: CASSYGQELYEQYF. The CDR3 DNA reads TGTGCCAGCAGTTACGGACAGGAGCTCTACGAGCAGTACTTC.

The genes are TRBV12-3 or TRBV12-4 and TRBJ1-1; no firm D call. This CDR3 has 13 amino acids. V was trimmed by 6 bases and J by 3 bases, leaving 11 bases between them. CDR3 amino acids: CASSRTQDTEAFF. The CDR3 region has the DNA TGTGCCAGCAGCCGAACTCAGGACACTGAAGCTTTCTTT.

This clone was picked up one time. The chain joins TRBV5-4 to TRBJ2-3, with TRBD1 matching over 12 bases. Germline CDR1 and CDR2: SGHNT and YYREEE (reference sequence). CDR3 length: 16 residues. V was clipped by 0 bases and J by 2 bases; unmatched bases: 1. As DNA, the CDR3 is TGTGCCAGCAGCTTGGGGGGACAGGGGGCCACAGATACGCAGTATTTT. It is translated as CASSLGGQGATDTQYF.

The CDR3, as DNA: TGTGCCAGCAGCTCGACATGGAACACTGAAGCTTTCTTT. Translation gives CASSSTWNTEAFF. V usage is TRBV3-1 (or the pseudogene TRBV3-2) and J usage is TRBJ1-1, with no clear D. Germline assignment: CDR1 LGHDT and CDR2 YNNKEL (reference sequence). There are 13 residues in the CDR3. The V and J ends lost 5 bases and 1 base respectively, with 8 bases between them.

The rearrangement uses TRBV5-6 and TRBJ1-4; 10 bases are shared with TRBD1. V was pared by 0 bases and J by 3 bases, with 5 bases of the junction left unmatched. The CDR3 is made up of 17 amino acids. Germline V gene lookup returns CDR1 SGHDT and CDR2 YYEEEE. The CDR3 is CASSLVDRGLSNEKLFF. The CDR3 DNA sequence: TGTGCCAGCAGCTTGGTTGACAGGGGGCTGTCTAATGAAAAACTGTTTTTT.

V usage is TRBV10-2 and J usage is TRBJ2-2; 7 nucleotides align to TRBD2. This CDR3 is built from 14 residues. Germline CDR1 is WSHSY and CDR2 is SAAADI. The ends lost 6 bases at V and 4 bases at J; junction bases unmatched: 5. The CDR3 sequence is CASRGGASTGELFF. The CDR3 bases are TGCGCCAGCAGGGGAGGGGCGAGCACCGGGGAGCTGTTTTTT.

The rearrangement joins TRBV11-3 to TRBJ2-3; 10 positions agree with TRBD1. The CDR3 runs 17 residues. Germline values: CDR1 SGHNT, CDR2 YENEEA. V lost 4 bases to trimming and J lost 3 bases; unmatched junction nucleotides: 10. The CDR3 reads CASSSSVDRGVTDTQYF. DNA of the CDR3: TGTGCCAGCAGCTCTTCCGTGGACAGGGGGGTAACAGATACGCAGTATTTT.

The table lists this clone with a few counts. The CDR3 is CASSPQRSSSYNEQFF. CDR3 sequence (DNA): TGTGCCAGCAGCCCGCAACGATCCAGCTCCTACAATGAGCAGTTCTTC. This chain connects TRBV5-4 to TRBJ2-1; D remains unclear. CDR1 and CDR2 from the germline V gene are SGHNT and YYREEE (reference sequence). Trimming pared 4 bases from V and 0 bases from J, leaving 14 bases between. This CDR3 comprises 16 residues.

This chain joins TRBV11-2 and TRBJ1-1; a possible D gene is TRBD1 (6 bases). This CDR3 comprises 15 residues. The V gene lost 1 base and the J gene lost 0 bases, with 9 bases spanning the gap. Germline V gene data show CDR1 as SGHAT and CDR2 as FQNNGV. The CDR3, as DNA: TGTGCCAGCAGCTTAGTAGGGGGTTTGAACACTGAAGCTTTCTTT. This encodes CASSLVGGLNTEAFF. The full variable domain, with the rest looked up from reference TRBV11-2 and TRBJ1-1, is EAGVAQSPRYKIIEKRQSVAFWCNPISGHATLYWYQQILGQGPKLLIQFQNNGVVDDSQLPKDRFSAERLKGVDSTLKIQPAKLEDSAVYLCASSLVGGLNTEAFFGQGTRLTVV.

The chain carries TRBV7-9 and TRBJ2-7; 7 nucleotides line up with TRBD1. The CDR3 extends over 17 amino acids. V was clipped by 5 bases and J by 3 bases; unmatched bases: 16. Germline V gene sequence: CDR1 SEHNR, CDR2 FQNEAQ (reference sequence). DNA of the CDR3: TGTGCCAGCAGCGGAACAACCGGGACAGCTAATTTCTACGAGCAGTACTTC. Protein sequence: CASSGTTGTANFYEQYF.

The V and J genes are TRBV7-9 and TRBJ1-1; possibly TRBD1 for D (5 bases). Deletions cut 5 bases from V and 2 bases from J, with 15 bases between. This CDR3 has 15 residues. CDR1 and CDR2 from the germline V gene are SEHNR and FQNEAQ (reference sequence). The CDR3 sequence is CASSPTGNVNTEAFF. CDR3 DNA: TGTGCCAGCAGCCCAACAGGAAACGTAAACACTGAAGCTTTCTTT.

The chain carries TRBV5-4 and TRBJ1-1, with TRBD1 identical over 9 bases. The CDR3 runs to 13 residues. The ends lost 3 bases at V and 6 bases at J; junction bases unmatched: 3. Germline CDR1 reads SGHNT; CDR2 reads YYREEE (reference sequence). The CDR3 DNA reads as TGTGCCAGCAGCTACGACAGGGGGTCTGAAGCTTTCTTT. Its translation is CASSYDRGSEAFF.

This clone appeared a few times. The chain is built from TRBV6-2 or TRBV6-3 and TRBJ2-7, with D maybe TRBD1 (7 bases). CDR3 length equals 16 residues. V was clipped by 2 bases and J by 0 bases, with 14 bases between them. CDR1 and CDR2 (germline): MNHEY, SVGEGT. The CDR3, as DNA: TGTGCCAGCAGTTACCGGGGGACAGCCTACTCCTACGAGCAGTACTTC. Translating gives CASSYRGTAYSYEQYF.

J is TRBJ1-1 and V is TRBV3-1 (or the pseudogene TRBV3-2); D may be TRBD1 (6 bases). The V gene's germline CDR1 is LGHDT and CDR2 YNNKEL (reference sequence). The V end lost 4 bases, the J end lost 0 bases, and 12 bases lay between the germline ends. The CDR3 extends over 15 amino acids. In nucleotides, the CDR3 is TGTGCCAGCAGCCCCGAGGACAGTATGAACACTGAAGCTTTCTTT. It is translated as CASSPEDSMNTEAFF.

The chain carries TRBV4-2 and TRBJ1-4; no clear D gene. The germline CDR1 and CDR2 sequences are LGHNA and YNFKEQ. The CDR3 runs 13 residues. Deletions cut 4 bases from V and 8 bases from J, with 11 bases between. The CDR3 coding sequence is TGTGCCAGCAGCCGGGAGGAGGAAGAAAAACTGTTTTTT. This gives the protein CASSREEEEKLFF.

About this clone: A read error may produce the germline difference seen at one junction end. The CDR3 DNA reads as TGTGCTAGCAGCCGTTTTTTCGACACAGGAACCTACGAGCAGTACTTC. Residues: CASSRFFDTGTYEQYF. V usage is TRBV7-7 and J usage is TRBJ2-7; D might be TRBD1 (5 bases). Looked up from germline, CDR1 is SSHAT and CDR2 is FNYEAQ (reference sequence). This CDR3 has 16 amino acids.